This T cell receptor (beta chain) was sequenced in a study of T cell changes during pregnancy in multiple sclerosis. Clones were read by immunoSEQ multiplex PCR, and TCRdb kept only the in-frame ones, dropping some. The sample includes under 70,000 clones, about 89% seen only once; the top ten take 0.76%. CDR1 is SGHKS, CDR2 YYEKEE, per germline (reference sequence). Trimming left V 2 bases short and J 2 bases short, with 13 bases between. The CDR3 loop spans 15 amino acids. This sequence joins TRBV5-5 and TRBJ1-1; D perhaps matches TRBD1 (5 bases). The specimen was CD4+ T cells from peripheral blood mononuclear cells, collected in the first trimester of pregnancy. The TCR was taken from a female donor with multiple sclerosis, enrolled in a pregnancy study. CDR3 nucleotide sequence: TGTGCCAGCAGCTTTTTTAGGGGAAGAAACACTGAAGCTTTCTTT. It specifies CASSFFRGRNTEAFF.